This T cell receptor beta chain was sequenced in a study of identical twins. V was clipped by 6 bases and J by 0 bases, with 8 bases between them. The CDR3 consists of 14 residues. General observations from the study: Memory repertoires lacked the insertion deficit that abundant cord blood beta clonotypes showed.

TCRdb recomputed calls from the 5' RACE reads with MiXCR, one row per CDR3 protein. Of 400,000 to 550,000 distinct CDR3 sequences in the sample, 20% to 25% were seen once. This clonotype was detected a few times. The antigen is undetermined. This sample also belongs to another study, concerning T cells expressing NK-cell markers. This second report adds: Source material for TCR beta repertoires consisted of sorted CD3+CD56+NKG2C+, CD3+CD56+NKG2C- and CD3+CD56-NKG2C+ T cells.

V usage is TRBV12-3 or TRBV12-4 and J usage is TRBJ2-2; D is unclear. This TCR came from a woman aged 18-29 years in good health. The sequenced material came from CD4+ T cells sorted from blood. The CDR3 coding sequence is TGTGCCAGCAGCCCCAAGGCGAACACCGGGGAGCTGTTTTTT. This gives the protein CASSPKANTGELFF.